This TCR beta chain was identified in a study of regulatory T cells in long-lasting Graves disease. Study information: With positive TSH receptor antibodies and over 5 years of antithyroid drugs, Graves' disease was considered persistent. Study outcomes and limitations: Persistent disease was characterized by preferential usage of TRBV28, TRBJ1-2 and TRBJ2-5. Fewer public clonotypes were shared by new patients (966) than by persistent patients (roughly 2,500).

This clonotype appeared many times. Antigen: not known. Time point: persistent/refractory GD, antithyroid drugs over 5 years with positive TRAb. The authors made the TCR library using RNA they extracted from PBMCs. To make TCR beta libraries, researchers used iRepertoire HTBI primers and Arm-PCR of CDR3 regions. TCRdb re-called the multiplex PCR reads with MiXCR, one entry per CDR3 protein. The table has about 470,000 distinct CDR3 sequences, about a fifth seen once; the top ten hold over 7.5%. This CDR3 comprises 12 residues. The germline V gene has CDR1 SQVTM and CDR2 ANQGSEA. V was pared by 3 bases and J by 3 bases, with 8 bases between.

The chain joins TRBV29-1 to TRBJ1-2, with a possible D match to TRBD1 (5 bases). This TCR was recovered from a female donor with Graves disease. The input for sequencing was peripheral blood mononuclear cells (PBMCs), taken when the disease was refractory, from a patient treated with antithyroid drugs. The CDR3 sequence is CSVDGDDYGYTF. DNA of the CDR3: TGCAGCGTTGACGGGGACGACTATGGCTACACCTTC.